This T cell receptor beta chain was captured by sequencing in a study of identical twins. Regarding the study as a whole: Where beta out-of-frame sequences were concerned, excess twin sharing was weaker. The study reached conclusions through statistical analysis that was cross-sectional, not following the same donors.

Template switching (which added a universal primer site) was used, and cDNA carried unique molecular identifiers. TCRdb analysed the 5' RACE reads with MiXCR anew, one entry per CDR3 protein. The data contain hundreds of thousands of distinct CDR3 sequences, 8% to 9% of them singletons. This clonotype occurred many times. Its antigen is as yet unknown. Trimming took 2 bases from V and 4 from J, leaving 10 bases between them. The germline V gene has CDR1 SGHRS and CDR2 YFSETQ. The CDR3 covers 13 residues. These data also featured in a second study, about yellow fever vaccine responses in identical twins.

The chain recombines TRBV5-1 with TRBJ2-7; D tentatively fits TRBD1 or TRBD2 (5 bases each). Input material: memory (CD45RO+) T cells sorted from blood. The receptor's source is a young woman in good health. DNA of the CDR3: TGCGCCAGCAGCTTTGACAGACTATACGAGCAGTACTTC. Residues: CASSFDRLYEQYF. The whole variable domain, remainder taken from reference TRBV5-1 and TRBJ2-7, is KAGVTQTPRYLIKTRGQQVTLSCSPISGHRSVSWYQQTPGQGLQFLFEYFSETQRNKGNFPGRFSGRQFSNSRSEMNVSTLELGDSALYLCASSFDRLYEQYFGPGTRLTVT.